These T cell receptor beta chains were read from a single sample in a study of blood T cells in healthy people across ages. TCRdb processed the 5' RACE reads anew with MiXCR; each CDR3 protein has one entry. This table has some 670,000 distinct CDR3 sequences, 45% to 60% appearing once. What was sequenced was blood. The receptors here all came from a woman older than 75 in good health. Both conserved end residues are part of each CDR3. D genes are given only for firm matches. Clone size is given for some rows only: seen once, a few or many times, or a class if the clone is expanded.

j_call: TRBJ1-1; d_call: -; v_call: TRBV14; clone_size: few; cdr3_nt: TGTGCCAGCAGCCAAGGGCGAGGGGCCACGGGCACTGAAGCTTTCTTT; cdr3_aa: CASSQGRGATGTEAFF
j_call: TRBJ2-5; d_call: -; v_call: TRBV5-8; clone_size: -; cdr3_nt: TGTGCCAGCAGCTTTGGGGACGGGCAAGAGACCCAGTACTTC; cdr3_aa: CASSFGDGQETQYF
j_call: TRBJ2-7; d_call: TRBD1; v_call: TRBV3-1; clone_size: -; cdr3_nt: TGTGCCAGCAGCCAAGTTGAGGGACAGGGTGAGCAGTACTTC; cdr3_aa: CASSQVEGQGEQYF
j_call: TRBJ1-4; d_call: -; v_call: TRBV20-1; clone_size: -; cdr3_nt: TGCAGTGCCGGGTTGGCACTCCGGGGGGAAAAACTGTTTTTT; cdr3_aa: CSAGLALRGEKLFF
j_call: TRBJ1-5; d_call: -; v_call: TRBV20-1; clone_size: -; cdr3_nt: TGCAGTGCTACAAACCCTGGGCAGCACAATCAGCCCCAGCATTTT; cdr3_aa: CSATNPGQHNQPQHF
j_call: TRBJ2-7; d_call: -; v_call: TRBV20-1; clone_size: -; cdr3_nt: TGCAGTGCTGAGCGAAGAGAAGAGGACTTCTTCTACGAGCAGTACTTC; cdr3_aa: CSAERREEDFFYEQYF
j_call: TRBJ2-7; d_call: -; v_call: TRBV4-2; clone_size: -; cdr3_nt: TGTGCCAGCAGCCAAGAAATCCGGGACAATGAGCAGTACTTC; cdr3_aa: CASSQEIRDNEQYF
j_call: TRBJ2-1; d_call: -; v_call: TRBV4-1; clone_size: -; cdr3_nt: TGCGCCAGCAGCCATCCCCCGGGACGGATGTACAATGAGCAGTTCTTC; cdr3_aa: CASSHPPGRMYNEQFF
j_call: TRBJ1-2; d_call: -; v_call: TRBV29-1; clone_size: -; cdr3_nt: TGCAGCATTACGCCGGACGGCTATGGCTACACCTTC; cdr3_aa: CSITPDGYGYTF
j_call: TRBJ1-1; d_call: -; v_call: TRBV7-2; clone_size: -; cdr3_nt: TGTGCCAGCAGGAGCCGGACGGGGTTGAACACTGAAGCTTTCTTT; cdr3_aa: CASRSRTGLNTEAFF
j_call: TRBJ2-1; d_call: TRBD1; v_call: TRBV28; clone_size: -; cdr3_nt: TGTGCCAGCAGCCTACCGGGACAGGTGTTCCCCCATGAGCAGTTCTTC; cdr3_aa: CASSLPGQVFPHEQFF
j_call: TRBJ2-1; d_call: TRBD2; v_call: TRBV20-1; clone_size: many; cdr3_nt: TGCAGTGCCACCCTGAGCGGGGGGGCCCTAGATGAGCAGTTCTTC; cdr3_aa: CSATLSGGALDEQFF
j_call: TRBJ2-7; d_call: -; v_call: TRBV7-2; clone_size: few; cdr3_nt: TGTGCCAGCAGCTTAGACCCCGGGGCTAGCAGGTGCGAGCAGTACTTC; cdr3_aa: CASSLDPGASRCEQYF
j_call: TRBJ1-1; d_call: TRBD1; v_call: TRBV27; clone_size: -; cdr3_nt: TGTGCCGCGTTGGGGGTGGCAGGGGGGGACACTGTAGCTTTCTTT; cdr3_aa: CAALGVAGGDTVAFF
j_call: TRBJ2-4; d_call: -; v_call: TRBV28; clone_size: -; cdr3_nt: TGTGCCAGCAGTTCAAGGTGGCAGGGGTACGCCAAAAACATTCAGTACTTC; cdr3_aa: CASSSRWQGYAKNIQYF
j_call: TRBJ2-5; d_call: -; v_call: TRBV6-2/TRBV6-3; clone_size: few; cdr3_nt: TGTGCCAGCAGTTACAGGCAGACCCAAGAGACCCAGTACTTC; cdr3_aa: CASSYRQTQETQYF
j_call: TRBJ2-3; d_call: TRBD2; v_call: TRBV4-1; clone_size: few; cdr3_nt: TGCGCCAGCAGCCTAATTTTTAGCGGGAATCCCGGAGATACGCAGTATTTT; cdr3_aa: CASSLIFSGNPGDTQYF
j_call: TRBJ1-2; d_call: TRBD1; v_call: TRBV6-6; clone_size: -; cdr3_nt: TGTGCCAGCATTATCGCCGGGACAGGCTATGGCTACACCTTC; cdr3_aa: CASIIAGTGYGYTF
j_call: TRBJ1-4; d_call: -; v_call: TRBV20-1; clone_size: -; cdr3_nt: TGCAGTGCTAGAGCAGGGTTAATTGAAAAACTGTTTTTT; cdr3_aa: CSARAGLIEKLFF
j_call: TRBJ2-7; d_call: TRBD2; v_call: TRBV5-1; clone_size: -; cdr3_nt: TGCGCCAGCAGCCTCGGACTAGCGGGAGCGCTGTACAATGAGCAGTACTTC; cdr3_aa: CASSLGLAGALYNEQYF
j_call: TRBJ2-1; d_call: TRBD2; v_call: TRBV2; clone_size: many; cdr3_nt: TGTGCCAGCAGAATCCAGCGGGGGGGCCCCGATGAGCAGTTCTTC; cdr3_aa: CASRIQRGGPDEQFF
j_call: TRBJ2-4; d_call: TRBD2; v_call: TRBV20-1; clone_size: many; cdr3_nt: TGCAGTGCCCATGCTAGCGGGATTGCCAAAAACATTCAGTACTTC; cdr3_aa: CSAHASGIAKNIQYF
j_call: TRBJ1-1; d_call: -; v_call: TRBV28; clone_size: few; cdr3_nt: TGTGCCAGCAGTTCTCGGAACAAGGGCTCTGAAGCTTTCTTT; cdr3_aa: CASSSRNKGSEAFF
j_call: TRBJ1-1; d_call: -; v_call: TRBV7-8; clone_size: -; cdr3_nt: TGTGCCAGCAGCCTCCGGACAGACTCCACTGAAGCTTTCTTT; cdr3_aa: CASSLRTDSTEAFF
j_call: TRBJ2-2; d_call: -; v_call: TRBV7-9; clone_size: -; cdr3_nt: TGTGCCAGCAGCATCGACCTGACCGGGGAGCTGTTTTTT; cdr3_aa: CASSIDLTGELFF
j_call: TRBJ2-1; d_call: TRBD1; v_call: TRBV6-5; clone_size: -; cdr3_nt: TGTGCCAGCAGTTTACAGGGGGCGAGAAATGAGCAGTTCTTC; cdr3_aa: CASSLQGARNEQFF
j_call: TRBJ1-5; d_call: TRBD1; v_call: TRBV6-2/TRBV6-3; clone_size: -; cdr3_nt: TGTGCCAGCAGGACCTACTCGACAGGGGGCGGGTATCAGCCCCAGCATTTT; cdr3_aa: CASRTYSTGGGYQPQHF
j_call: TRBJ1-1; d_call: -; v_call: TRBV10-2; clone_size: many; cdr3_nt: TGCGCCAGCAGTGAGCTCTCTGGGACGGAGGCTTTCTTT; cdr3_aa: CASSELSGTEAFF
j_call: TRBJ2-2; d_call: -; v_call: TRBV14; clone_size: few; cdr3_nt: TGTGCCAGCAGCCAAGAAGTAGGATTTTACACCGGGGAGCTGTTTTTT; cdr3_aa: CASSQEVGFYTGELFF
j_call: TRBJ2-7; d_call: TRBD2; v_call: TRBV10-3; clone_size: many; cdr3_nt: TGTGCCATCAGTGAGTCTACAGCTAGCGGGCCCTACGAGCAGTACTTC; cdr3_aa: CAISESTASGPYEQYF